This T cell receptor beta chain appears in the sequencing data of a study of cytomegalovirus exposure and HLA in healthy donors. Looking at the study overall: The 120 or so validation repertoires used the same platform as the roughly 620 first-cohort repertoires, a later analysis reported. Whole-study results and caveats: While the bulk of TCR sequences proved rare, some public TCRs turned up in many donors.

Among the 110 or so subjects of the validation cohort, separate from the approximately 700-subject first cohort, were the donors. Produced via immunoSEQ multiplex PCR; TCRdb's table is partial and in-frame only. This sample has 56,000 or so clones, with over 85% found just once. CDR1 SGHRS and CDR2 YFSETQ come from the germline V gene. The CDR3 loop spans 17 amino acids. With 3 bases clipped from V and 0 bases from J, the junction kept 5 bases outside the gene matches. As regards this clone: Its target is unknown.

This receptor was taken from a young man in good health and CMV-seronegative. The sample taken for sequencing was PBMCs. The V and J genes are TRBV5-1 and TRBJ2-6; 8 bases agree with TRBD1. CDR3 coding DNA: TGCGCCAGCAGCTCGGGACAGGTCGTCTCTGGGGCCAACGTCCTGACTTTC. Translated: CASSSGQVVSGANVLTF.